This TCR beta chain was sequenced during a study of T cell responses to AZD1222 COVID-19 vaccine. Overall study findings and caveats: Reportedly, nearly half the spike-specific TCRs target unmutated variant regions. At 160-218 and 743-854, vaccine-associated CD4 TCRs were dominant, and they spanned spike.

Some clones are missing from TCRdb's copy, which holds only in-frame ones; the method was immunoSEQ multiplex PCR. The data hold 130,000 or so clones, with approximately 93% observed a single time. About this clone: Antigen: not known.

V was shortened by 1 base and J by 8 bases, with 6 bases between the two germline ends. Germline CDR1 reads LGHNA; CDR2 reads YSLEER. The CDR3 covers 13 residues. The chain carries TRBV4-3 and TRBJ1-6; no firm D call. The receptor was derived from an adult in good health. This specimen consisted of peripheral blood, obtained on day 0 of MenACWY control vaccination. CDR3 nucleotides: TGCGCCAGCAGCCAAGTCAATTATTCACCCCTCCACTTT. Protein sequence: CASSQVNYSPLHF.